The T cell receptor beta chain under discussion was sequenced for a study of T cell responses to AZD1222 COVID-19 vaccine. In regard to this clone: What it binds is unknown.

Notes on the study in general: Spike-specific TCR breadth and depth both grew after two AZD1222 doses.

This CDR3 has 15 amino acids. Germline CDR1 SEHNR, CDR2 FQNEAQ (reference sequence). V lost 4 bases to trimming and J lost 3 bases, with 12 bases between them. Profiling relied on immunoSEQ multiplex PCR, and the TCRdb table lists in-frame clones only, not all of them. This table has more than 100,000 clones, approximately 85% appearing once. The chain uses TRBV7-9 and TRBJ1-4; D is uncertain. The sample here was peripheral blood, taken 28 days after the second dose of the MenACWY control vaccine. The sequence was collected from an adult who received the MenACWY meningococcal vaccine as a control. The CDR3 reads CASSYSGAANEKLFF. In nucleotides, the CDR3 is TGTGCCAGCAGCTACTCAGGAGCGGCTAATGAAAAACTGTTTTTT. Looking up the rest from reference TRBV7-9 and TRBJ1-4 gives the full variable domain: DTGVSQNPRHKITKRGQNVTFRCDPISEHNRLYWYRQTLGQGPEFLTYFQNEAQLEKSRLLSDRFSAERPKGSFSTLEIQRTEQGDSAMYLCASSYSGAANEKLFFGSGTQLSVL.